The rows below give T cell receptor beta chains drawn from one sample of a study of vaccination and CD4 T cells after COVID-19. TCRdb reprocessed the PCR reads with MiXCR, giving one entry per CDR3 protein. The table lists 5,900 or so distinct CDR3 sequences, approximately 32% of them singletons, with 10% to 12% in the top ten. Antigens for these TCRs are unknown. Sequenced material: CD4+ T cells from blood, cultured in vitro, taken after SARS-CoV-2 vaccination. The receptor set was obtained from a human donor who had recovered from COVID-19. The CDR3 runs from the conserved cysteine through the conserved F or W. Each record gives: J gene, clone size, D gene, V gene, CDR3 protein, CDR3 DNA. D genes are given only for firm matches. Rows may omit the clone size; those that give it use once, few, many or a size class.

>TRBJ1-2|NA|NA|TRBV11-3
CASSLDPPRLAF
TGTGCCAGCAGCTTAGATCCGCCCCGTCTCGCCTTC
>TRBJ2-4|once|NA|TRBV7-9
CASTRGGGIQYF
TGTGCCAGCACCCGAGGGGGGGGCATTCAGTACTTC
>TRBJ1-2|NA|NA|TRBV7-2
CASSFTPNYGYTF
TGTGCCAGCAGCTTTACTCCTAACTATGGCTACACCTTC
>TRBJ2-7|NA|TRBD1|TRBV6-1
CASSDRDSPAYEQYF
TGTGCCAGCAGTGACCGGGACAGCCCAGCCTACGAGCAGTACTTC
>TRBJ1-1|large|NA|TRBV7-3
CASSFSGGLEAFF
TGTGCCAGCAGCTTCTCGGGCGGACTTGAAGCTTTCTTT
>TRBJ2-5|NA|NA|TRBV15
CATSRDNREETQYF
TGTGCCACCAGCAGAGATAACAGAGAAGAGACCCAGTACTTC
>TRBJ2-3|few|NA|TRBV7-9
CASSLVSPRDTQYF
TGTGCCAGCAGCTTAGTCTCCCCTCGGGATACGCAGTATTTT
>TRBJ1-2|NA|TRBD1|TRBV27
CASRSTGGVGYTF
TGTGCCAGCAGATCTACAGGGGGCGTTGGCTACACCTTC
>TRBJ1-1|few|NA|TRBV6-1
CASIPGIMNTEAFF
TGTGCCAGCATACCGGGGATCATGAACACTGAAGCTTTCTTT
>TRBJ2-7|NA|NA|TRBV6-1
CASSEAGSYEQYF
TGTGCCAGCAGTGAAGCGGGTAGCTACGAGCAGTACTTC
>TRBJ1-1|NA|NA|TRBV6-1
CASISHGRPTNTEAFF
TGTGCCAGCATATCCCACGGACGCCCGACAAACACTGAAGCTTTCTTT
>TRBJ2-7|few|TRBD1|TRBV6-1
CASSREQGSYEQYF
TGTGCCAGCAGTCGGGAACAGGGGTCCTACGAGCAGTACTTC
>TRBJ2-5|NA|TRBD2|TRBV2
CASSGTSEGGGEIQYF
TGTGCCAGCAGCGGGACTAGCGAAGGGGGCGGAGAGATCCAGTACTTC
>TRBJ2-5|NA|NA|TRBV6-1
CASRRALGRGEETQYF
TGTGCCAGCAGACGCGCACTGGGCAGGGGAGAGGAGACCCAGTACTTC
>TRBJ2-7|NA|NA|TRBV20-1
CSARDAGTPRSYEQYF
TGCAGTGCTAGAGATGCCGGGACCCCAAGGTCCTACGAGCAGTACTTC
>TRBJ2-1|NA|NA|TRBV20-1
CSATRSSSYNEQFF
TGCAGTGCTACGCGGTCGAGCTCCTACAATGAGCAGTTCTTC
>TRBJ2-7|few|TRBD2|TRBV5-8
CASSLQGGGYEQYF
TGTGCCAGCAGCTTACAGGGCGGGGGGTACGAGCAGTACTTC
>TRBJ2-7|NA|TRBD2|TRBV6-2/TRBV6-3
CATDGLAGTREQYF
TGTGCCACCGACGGACTAGCGGGGACTCGTGAGCAGTACTTC
>TRBJ2-7|NA|NA|TRBV28
CASSVGMVGSEQYF
TGTGCCAGCAGTGTCGGGATGGTAGGCTCCGAGCAGTACTTC
>TRBJ1-1|few|TRBD1|TRBV7-9
CASSTKGQGEFPEAFF
TGTGCCAGCAGCACCAAAGGACAGGGGGAGTTTCCTGAAGCTTTCTTT
>TRBJ1-1|NA|NA|TRBV6-5
CASSYQGPRATEAFF
TGTGCCAGCAGTTACCAGGGTCCCAGGGCCACTGAAGCTTTCTTT
>TRBJ2-3|NA|TRBD1|TRBV10-1
CASSNRGADTQYF
TGCGCCAGCAGCAACAGGGGAGCAGATACGCAGTATTTT
>TRBJ1-6|NA|NA|TRBV28
CASSYREPLHF
TGTGCCAGCAGTTACCGTGAACCCCTCCACTTT
>TRBJ1-1|NA|TRBD1|TRBV19
CASNLRGLERTEAFF
TGTGCCAGTAACCTGAGGGGGCTAGAGAGGACTGAAGCTTTCTTT
>TRBJ2-1|NA|TRBD1|TRBV6-1
CASRRQGFYNEQFF
TGTGCCAGCAGACGACAGGGGTTCTACAATGAGCAGTTCTTC
>TRBJ2-5|medium-sized|NA|TRBV15
CATSRTVVETQYF
TGTGCCACCAGCCGGACAGTAGTAGAGACCCAGTACTTC
>TRBJ1-2|few|TRBD1|TRBV2
CASRRDSGMRYTF
TGTGCCAGCAGACGGGACAGCGGGATGCGCTACACCTTC
>TRBJ1-6|NA|TRBD1|TRBV19
CASSIRGPNSPLHF
TGTGCCAGTAGTATAAGGGGGCCCAATTCACCCCTCCACTTT
>TRBJ1-1|few|TRBD1|TRBV6-1
CASSMDRGMRGTEAFF
TGTGCCAGCAGTATGGACAGGGGGATGAGGGGAACTGAAGCTTTCTTT
>TRBJ2-7|NA|TRBD2|TRBV6-5
CASSYSGTSGAYEQYF
TGTGCCAGCAGTTACTCGGGGACTAGCGGAGCCTACGAGCAGTACTTC
>TRBJ2-1|few|NA|TRBV15
CATSRYRQAEQFF
TGTGCCACCAGTCGATACAGACAGGCTGAGCAGTTCTTC
>TRBJ2-1|few|NA|TRBV7-6
CASSLYADNEQFF
TGTGCCAGCAGCTTATACGCGGACAATGAGCAGTTCTTC
>TRBJ2-7|NA|TRBD1|TRBV27
CASSFYGWGQGACEQYF
TGTGCCAGCAGTTTCTACGGTTGGGGCCAGGGGGCGTGCGAGCAGTACTTC
>TRBJ2-1|few|NA|TRBV27
CASSLQGGALQFF
TGTGCCAGCAGTTTACAAGGGGGGGCCTTACAGTTCTTC
>TRBJ2-3|NA|NA|TRBV6-5
CASSYTGTSTDTQYF
TGTGCCAGCAGTTATACCGGGACTAGCACAGATACGCAGTATTTT
>TRBJ1-6|NA|NA|TRBV28
CASQGSDSPLHF
TGTGCCAGCCAGGGGTCGGATTCACCCCTCCACTTT
>TRBJ2-1|NA|TRBD2|TRBV10-3
CAISGLAGAYNEQFF
TGTGCCATCAGTGGCTTAGCGGGCGCATACAATGAGCAGTTCTTC
>TRBJ1-2|medium-sized|NA|TRBV20-1
CSARENYGYTF
TGCAGTGCTAGAGAGAACTATGGCTACACCTTC
>TRBJ2-1|NA|TRBD1|TRBV27
CASSGTGGRNEQFF
TGTGCCAGCAGTGGGACAGGGGGTAGGAATGAGCAGTTCTTC
>TRBJ2-1|few|NA|TRBV7-3
CASAHEREQFF
TGTGCCAGCGCCCACGAGAGGGAGCAGTTCTTC
>TRBJ2-3|few|NA|TRBV24-1
CATSRGTDTQYF
TGTGCCACCAGCAGGGGCACAGATACGCAGTATTTT
>TRBJ2-6|few|TRBD1|TRBV28
CASSLGDRPPSGANVLTF
TGTGCCAGCAGTTTAGGGGACAGGCCCCCCTCTGGGGCCAACGTCCTGACTTTC
>TRBJ1-5|NA|TRBD1|TRBV18
CASSRQGDSNQPQHF
TGTGCCAGCTCACGACAGGGGGATAGCAATCAGCCCCAGCATTTT
>TRBJ1-5|NA|TRBD1|TRBV6-1
CASPTGGSNQPQHF
TGTGCCAGCCCAACAGGGGGCAGCAATCAGCCCCAGCATTTT
>TRBJ2-3|NA|NA|TRBV25-1
CASSAGGGSTDTQYF
TGTGCCAGCAGTGCGGGTGGGGGAAGCACAGATACGCAGTATTTT
>TRBJ2-7|NA|TRBD2|TRBV28
CASSESAGAYPYEQYF
TGTGCCAGCAGTGAGTCAGCGGGGGCCTATCCCTACGAGCAGTACTTC
>TRBJ2-3|medium-sized|TRBD2|TRBV28
CASSFSGRRLTDTQYF
TGTGCCAGCAGTTTTAGCGGGCGGAGACTCACAGATACGCAGTATTTT
>TRBJ2-5|NA|NA|TRBV18
CASSQGAAQETQYF
TGTGCCAGCTCACAAGGGGCTGCGCAAGAGACCCAGTACTTC
>TRBJ2-5|few|NA|TRBV24-1
CATSDPTGFSETQYF
TGTGCCACCAGTGATCCGACAGGTTTTAGTGAGACCCAGTACTTC
>TRBJ1-5|NA|TRBD1|TRBV4-1
CASSVDRASNQPQHF
TGCGCCAGCAGCGTCGACAGGGCCAGCAATCAGCCCCAGCATTTT